Here is one T cell receptor beta chain with its context. What it recognizes is unknown. These data originate in a study of identical twins. Study results and caveats: Beta out-of-frame sequences displayed a weaker excess of sharing between twins. There were fewer insertions in abundant cord blood beta clonotypes, but memory repertoires showed no such pattern. The study found excess low generation probability among twin-shared out-of-frame alpha sequences.

CDR3 length: 13 residues. CDR1 is ENHRY and CDR2 is SYGVKD in the germline V gene. The germline V and J ends were trimmed by 8 bases and 3 bases, with 13 bases remaining between them. A template switching step contributed a universal primer site, while unique molecular identifiers were present in the cDNA. Each CDR3 protein is one row after TCRdb ran MiXCR on the 5' RACE reads. The sample has approximately 240,000 distinct CDR3 sequences, over 13% seen once. The V gene is TRBV10-3, the J gene TRBJ2-5; D remains unclear. The TCR was taken from a woman aged 18-29 years in good health. The sample comprised memory (CD45RO+) T cells sorted from blood. CDR3 nucleotides: TGTGCCATCCGGCCAGACAAAGAAGAGACCCAGTACTTC. Translation: CAIRPDKEETQYF.